This record covers a single T cell receptor (beta chain). TCRdb keeps only in-frame clones here, not all; method: immunoSEQ multiplex PCR. The table has 2 million to 2.5 million clones, 85% to 95% seen once. The source of the sample is a study of shared clonotypes between healthy human individuals. Positively selected for CCR7, the CD45RO-negative cells used as naive CD8 cells excluded terminally differentiated effector memory CD45RA+ cells. CDR3 length equals 17 residues. Germline V gene data show CDR1 as LGHNA and CDR2 as YSLEER. The V end was cut by 0 bases, the J end by 7 bases, with 18 bases between.

The sequence derives from a man aged 18 to 35 in good health. Some clones in this sample may be carry-over from other donors' samples. The sample consisted of naive CD8+ T cells from PBMCs. The chain employs TRBV4-3 and TRBJ1-4; D call uncertain. The CDR3 DNA reads TGCGCCAGCAGCCAAGATGGTGTTGGGGAGTTCGCTGAAAAACTGTTTTTT. Encoded protein: CASSQDGVGEFAEKLFF.